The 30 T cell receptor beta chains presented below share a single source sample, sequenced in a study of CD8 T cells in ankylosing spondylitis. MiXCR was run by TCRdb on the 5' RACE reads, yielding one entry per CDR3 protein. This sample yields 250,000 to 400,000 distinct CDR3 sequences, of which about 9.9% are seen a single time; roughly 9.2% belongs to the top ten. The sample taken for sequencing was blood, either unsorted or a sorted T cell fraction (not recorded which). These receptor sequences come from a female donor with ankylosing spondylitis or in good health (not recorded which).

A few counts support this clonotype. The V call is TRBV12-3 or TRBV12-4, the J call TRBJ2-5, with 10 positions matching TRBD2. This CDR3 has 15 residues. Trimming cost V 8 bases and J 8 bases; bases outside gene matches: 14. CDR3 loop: CASGTSGTILETQYF. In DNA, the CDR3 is TGTGCCAGCGGCACTAGCGGGACCATTTTGGAAACCCAGTACTTC.

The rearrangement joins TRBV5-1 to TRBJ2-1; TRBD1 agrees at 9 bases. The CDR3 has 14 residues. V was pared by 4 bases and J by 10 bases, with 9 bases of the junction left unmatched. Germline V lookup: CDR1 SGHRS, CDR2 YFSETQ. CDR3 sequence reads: CASSAGDRVGEQFF. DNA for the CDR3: TGCGCCAGCAGCGCCGGGGACAGGGTGGGCGAGCAGTTCTTC.

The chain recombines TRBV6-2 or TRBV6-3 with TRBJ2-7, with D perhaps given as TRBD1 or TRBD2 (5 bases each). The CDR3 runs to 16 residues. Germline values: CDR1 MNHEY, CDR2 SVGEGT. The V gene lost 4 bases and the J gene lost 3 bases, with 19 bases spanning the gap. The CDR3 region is CASSFDRGRADYEQYF. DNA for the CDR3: TGTGCCAGCAGTTTTGACCGGGGACGGGCAGACTACGAGCAGTACTTC.

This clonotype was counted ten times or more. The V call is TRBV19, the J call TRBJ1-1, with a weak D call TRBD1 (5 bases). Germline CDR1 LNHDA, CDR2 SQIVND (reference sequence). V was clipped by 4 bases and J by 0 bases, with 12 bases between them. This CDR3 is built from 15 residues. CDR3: CASSKAQAMNTEAFF. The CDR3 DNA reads TGTGCCAGTAGTAAGGCACAGGCAATGAACACTGAAGCTTTCTTT.

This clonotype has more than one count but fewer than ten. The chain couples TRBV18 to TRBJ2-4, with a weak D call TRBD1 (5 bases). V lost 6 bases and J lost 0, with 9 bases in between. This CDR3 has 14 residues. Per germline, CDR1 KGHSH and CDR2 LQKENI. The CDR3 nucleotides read TGTGCCAGCTCCGGACAAGGAGCCAAAAACATTCAGTACTTC. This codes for CASSGQGAKNIQYF.

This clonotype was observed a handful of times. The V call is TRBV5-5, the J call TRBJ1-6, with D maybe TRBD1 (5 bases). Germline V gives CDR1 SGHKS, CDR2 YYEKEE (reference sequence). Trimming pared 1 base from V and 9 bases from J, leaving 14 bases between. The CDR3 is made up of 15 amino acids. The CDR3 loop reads CASSLMKGGGSPLHF. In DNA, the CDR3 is TGTGCCAGCAGCTTGATGAAGGGTGGGGGTTCACCCCTCCACTTT.

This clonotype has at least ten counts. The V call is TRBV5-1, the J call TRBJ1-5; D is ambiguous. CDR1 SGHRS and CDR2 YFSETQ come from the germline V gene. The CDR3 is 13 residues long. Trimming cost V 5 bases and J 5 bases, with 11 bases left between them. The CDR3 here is CASRSQTHQPQHF. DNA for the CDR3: TGCGCCAGCAGATCGCAGACCCATCAGCCCCAGCATTTT.

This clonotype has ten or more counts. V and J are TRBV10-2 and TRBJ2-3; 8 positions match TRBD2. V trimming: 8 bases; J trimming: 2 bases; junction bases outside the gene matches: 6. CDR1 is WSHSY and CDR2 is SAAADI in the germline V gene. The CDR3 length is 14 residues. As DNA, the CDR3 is TGCGCCAGCTTACCTAGCGGGCCCACAGATACGCAGTATTTT. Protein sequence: CASLPSGPTDTQYF.

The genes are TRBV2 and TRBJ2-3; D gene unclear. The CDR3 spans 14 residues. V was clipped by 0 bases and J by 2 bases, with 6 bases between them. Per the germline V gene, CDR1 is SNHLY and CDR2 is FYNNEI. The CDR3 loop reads CASSEAGITDTQYF. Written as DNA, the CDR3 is TGTGCCAGCAGTGAAGCGGGTATCACAGATACGCAGTATTTT.

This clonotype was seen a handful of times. CDR3 bases: TGCAGTGCTAGAGCCCGGGACAGAAACTACGAGCAGTACTTC. Encoded protein: CSARARDRNYEQYF. The rearrangement uses TRBV20-1 and TRBJ2-7, with TRBD1 matching 7 bases. The CDR3 sequence is 14 residues long. CDR1 is DFQATT and CDR2 is SNEGSKA in the germline V gene (reference sequence). Trimming cost V 1 base and J 3 bases; bases outside gene matches: 6.

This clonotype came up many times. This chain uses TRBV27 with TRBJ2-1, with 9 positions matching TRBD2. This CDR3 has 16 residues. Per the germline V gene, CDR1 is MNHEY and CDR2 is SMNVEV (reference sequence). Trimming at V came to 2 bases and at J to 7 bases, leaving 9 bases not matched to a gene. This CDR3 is CASSLGREGLENEQFF. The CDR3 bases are TGTGCCAGCAGTTTAGGGCGGGAGGGCCTTGAGAATGAGCAGTTCTTC.

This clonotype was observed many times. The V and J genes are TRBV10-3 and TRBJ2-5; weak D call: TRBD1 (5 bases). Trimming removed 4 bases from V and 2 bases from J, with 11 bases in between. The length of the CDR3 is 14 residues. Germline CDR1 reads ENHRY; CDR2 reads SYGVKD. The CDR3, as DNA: TGTGCCATCAGTGCTGCTGACAGTCAAGAGACCCAGTACTTC. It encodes CAISAADSQETQYF.

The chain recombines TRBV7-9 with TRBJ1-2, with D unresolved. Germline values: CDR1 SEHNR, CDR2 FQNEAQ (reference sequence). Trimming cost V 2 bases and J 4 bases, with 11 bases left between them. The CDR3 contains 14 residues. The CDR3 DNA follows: TGTGCCAGCAGCTTAACGCAGGTTTCCTATGGCTACACCTTC. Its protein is CASSLTQVSYGYTF.

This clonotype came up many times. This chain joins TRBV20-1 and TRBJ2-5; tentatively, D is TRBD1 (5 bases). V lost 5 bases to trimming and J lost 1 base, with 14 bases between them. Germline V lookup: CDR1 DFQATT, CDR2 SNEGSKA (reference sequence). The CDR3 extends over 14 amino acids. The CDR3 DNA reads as TGCAGTGCTCGAATCCTAGACAGCCAAGAGACCCAGTACTTC. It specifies CSARILDSQETQYF.

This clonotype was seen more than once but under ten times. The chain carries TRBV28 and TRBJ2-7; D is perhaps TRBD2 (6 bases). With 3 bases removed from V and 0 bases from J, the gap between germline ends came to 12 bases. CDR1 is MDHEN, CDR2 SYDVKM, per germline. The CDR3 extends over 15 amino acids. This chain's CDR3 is CASSLRRVRSYEQYF. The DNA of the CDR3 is TGTGCCAGCAGTTTGAGGAGGGTCCGCTCCTACGAGCAGTACTTC.

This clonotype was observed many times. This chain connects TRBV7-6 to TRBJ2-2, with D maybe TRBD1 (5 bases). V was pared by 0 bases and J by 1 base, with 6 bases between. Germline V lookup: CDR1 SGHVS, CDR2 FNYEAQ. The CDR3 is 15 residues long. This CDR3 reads CASSLATVNTGELFF. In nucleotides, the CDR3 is TGTGCCAGCAGCTTAGCGACAGTGAACACCGGGGAGCTGTTTTTT.

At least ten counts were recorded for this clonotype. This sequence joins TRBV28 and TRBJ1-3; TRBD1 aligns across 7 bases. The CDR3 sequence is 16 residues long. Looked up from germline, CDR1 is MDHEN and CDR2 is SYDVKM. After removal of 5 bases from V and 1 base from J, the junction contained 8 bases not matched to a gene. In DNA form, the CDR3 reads TGTGCCAGCAGTCCGAAAGCGGGACAGTCTGGAAACACCATATATTTT. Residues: CASSPKAGQSGNTIYF.

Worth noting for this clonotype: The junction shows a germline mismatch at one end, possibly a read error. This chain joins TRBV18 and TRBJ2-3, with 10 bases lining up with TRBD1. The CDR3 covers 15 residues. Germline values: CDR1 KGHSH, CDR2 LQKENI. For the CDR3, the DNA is TGTGCCGGCTCACCGGGACAGGGGATCACAGATACGCAGTATTTT. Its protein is CAGSPGQGITDTQYF.

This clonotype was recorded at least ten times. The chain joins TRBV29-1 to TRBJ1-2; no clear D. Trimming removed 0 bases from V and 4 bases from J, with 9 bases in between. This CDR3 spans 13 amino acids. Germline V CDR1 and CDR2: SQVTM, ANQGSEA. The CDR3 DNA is TGCAGCGTTGAAGATTGGGCAGCCTATGGCTACACCTTC. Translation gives CSVEDWAAYGYTF.

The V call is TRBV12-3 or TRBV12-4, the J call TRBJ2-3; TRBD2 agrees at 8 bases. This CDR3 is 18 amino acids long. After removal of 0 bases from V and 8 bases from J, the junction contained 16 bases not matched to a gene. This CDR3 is CASSLAGGVGGGTGTQYF. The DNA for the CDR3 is TGTGCCAGCAGTTTAGCGGGTGGAGTAGGCGGGGGGACCGGTACGCAGTATTTT.

Here the CDR3 DNA reads TGTGCCAGCAGCCGGACAGGGTCTGGCAATGAGCAGTTCTTC. Residues: CASSRTGSGNEQFF. The chain is built from TRBV9 and TRBJ2-1; 8 positions match TRBD1. Germline CDR1 and CDR2: SGDLS and YYNGEE. This CDR3 has 14 residues. Trimming took 4 bases from V and 6 from J; bases not matched to a gene: 6.

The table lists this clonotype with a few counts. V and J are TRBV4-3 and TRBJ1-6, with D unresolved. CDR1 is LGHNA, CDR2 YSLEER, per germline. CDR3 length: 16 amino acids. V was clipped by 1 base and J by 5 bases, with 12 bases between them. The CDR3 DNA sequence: TGCGCCAGCAGCCAAGGATCGACCGTTAATAATTCACCCCTCCACTTT. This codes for CASSQGSTVNNSPLHF.

CDR3 amino acids: CSVEDLGPGGITF. The CDR3 DNA reads as TGCAGCGTTGAAGATCTAGGGCCAGGGGGCATTACCTTC. The rearrangement links TRBV29-1 to TRBJ1-2; TRBD1 matches at 8 bases. After removal of 0 bases from V and 14 bases from J, the junction contained 11 bases not matched to a gene. CDR1 is SQVTM, CDR2 ANQGSEA, per germline. The CDR3 is made up of 13 amino acids.

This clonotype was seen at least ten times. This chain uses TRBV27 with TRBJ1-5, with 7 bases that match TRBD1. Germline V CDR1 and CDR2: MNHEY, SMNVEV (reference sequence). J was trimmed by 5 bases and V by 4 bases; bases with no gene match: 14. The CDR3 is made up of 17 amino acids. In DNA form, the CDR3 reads TGTGCCAGCAGTTCTTACAGGGGTGTCTATATCGATCAGCCCCAGCATTTT. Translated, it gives CASSSYRGVYIDQPQHF.

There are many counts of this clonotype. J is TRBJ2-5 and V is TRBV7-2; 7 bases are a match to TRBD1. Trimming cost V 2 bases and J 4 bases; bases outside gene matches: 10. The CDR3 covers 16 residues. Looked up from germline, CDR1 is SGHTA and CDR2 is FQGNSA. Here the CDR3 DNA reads TGTGCCAGCAGCTTAATATGGACAGGAGAGGGAGAGACCCAGTACTTC. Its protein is CASSLIWTGEGETQYF.

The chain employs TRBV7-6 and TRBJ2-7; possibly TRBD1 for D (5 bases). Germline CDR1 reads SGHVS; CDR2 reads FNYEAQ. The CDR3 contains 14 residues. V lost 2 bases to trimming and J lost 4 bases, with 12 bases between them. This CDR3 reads CASSLSYTGYEQYF. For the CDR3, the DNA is TGTGCCAGCAGCTTATCCTATACAGGATACGAGCAGTACTTC.

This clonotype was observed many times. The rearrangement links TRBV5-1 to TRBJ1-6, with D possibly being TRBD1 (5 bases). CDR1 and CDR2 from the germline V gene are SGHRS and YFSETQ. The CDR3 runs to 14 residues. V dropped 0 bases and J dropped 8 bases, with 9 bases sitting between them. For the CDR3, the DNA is TGCGCCAGCAGCTTGGGGGGGGTTTATTCACCCCTCCACTTT. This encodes CASSLGGVYSPLHF.

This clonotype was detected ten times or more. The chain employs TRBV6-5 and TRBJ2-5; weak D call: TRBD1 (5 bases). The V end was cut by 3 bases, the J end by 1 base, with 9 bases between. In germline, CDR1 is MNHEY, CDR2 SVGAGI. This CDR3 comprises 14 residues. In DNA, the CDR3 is TGTGCCAGCAGTTATTCGGACACCCAAGAGACCCAGTACTTC. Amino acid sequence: CASSYSDTQETQYF.

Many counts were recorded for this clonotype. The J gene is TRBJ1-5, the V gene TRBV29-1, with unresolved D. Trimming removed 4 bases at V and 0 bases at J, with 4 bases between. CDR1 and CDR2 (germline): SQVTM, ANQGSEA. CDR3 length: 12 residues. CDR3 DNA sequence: TGCAGCGTTGGAAGTAGCAATCAGCCCCAGCATTTT. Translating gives CSVGSSNQPQHF.

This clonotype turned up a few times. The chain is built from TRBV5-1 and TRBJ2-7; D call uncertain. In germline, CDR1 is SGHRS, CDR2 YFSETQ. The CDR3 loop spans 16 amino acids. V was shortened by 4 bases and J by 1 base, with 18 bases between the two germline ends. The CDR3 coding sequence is TGCGCCAGCAGCCCCGGGCGATCCAGTGATTCCTACGAGCAGTACTTC. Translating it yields CASSPGRSSDSYEQYF.